The next 3 T cell receptor beta chains were all read from a single sample in a study of cytomegalovirus exposure and HLA in healthy donors. It was with 60 Vbeta and 13 Jbeta primers that the PCR ran. The data were produced by immunoSEQ multiplex PCR, yet TCRdb's version contains in-frame clones alone and is incomplete. The sample lists about 100,000 clones, under 85% occurring once. Sequencing input: PBMCs. These receptors were obtained from a male donor in good health and CMV-seronegative.

V and J are TRBV19 and TRBJ2-7; D unclear. CDR3 size: 14 residues. Trimming removed 8 bases from V and 2 bases from J, with 16 bases in between. The germline V gene has CDR1 LNHDA and CDR2 SQIVND (reference sequence). The CDR3 protein is CASASTVAAYEQYF. CDR3 nucleotide sequence: TGTGCCAGTGCCTCTACGGTAGCCGCCTACGAGCAGTACTTC.

This chain joins TRBV5-4 and TRBJ1-1; 11 bases are a match to TRBD1. The germline V gene encodes CDR1 SGHNT and CDR2 YYREEE (reference sequence). Unmatched junction bases numbered 7, after V lost 4 bases and J lost 5 bases. The CDR3 is 15 amino acids. The CDR3 nucleotides are TGTGCCAGCAGCGGGCCGGGACAGGGGGTGACTGAAGCTTTCTTT. It is translated as CASSGPGQGVTEAFF.

This clone was observed a few times. V is TRBV4-1 and J is TRBJ1-1; 7 positions agree with TRBD1. The germline V gene has CDR1 MGHRA and CDR2 YSYEKL. The V segment lost 4 bases and the J segment 0 bases; nucleotides outside the gene matches: 5. CDR3 length equals 15 residues. The CDR3 nucleotides read TGCGCCAGCAGCCTCCGGACAGGAATGAACACTGAAGCTTTCTTT. Residues: CASSLRTGMNTEAFF.